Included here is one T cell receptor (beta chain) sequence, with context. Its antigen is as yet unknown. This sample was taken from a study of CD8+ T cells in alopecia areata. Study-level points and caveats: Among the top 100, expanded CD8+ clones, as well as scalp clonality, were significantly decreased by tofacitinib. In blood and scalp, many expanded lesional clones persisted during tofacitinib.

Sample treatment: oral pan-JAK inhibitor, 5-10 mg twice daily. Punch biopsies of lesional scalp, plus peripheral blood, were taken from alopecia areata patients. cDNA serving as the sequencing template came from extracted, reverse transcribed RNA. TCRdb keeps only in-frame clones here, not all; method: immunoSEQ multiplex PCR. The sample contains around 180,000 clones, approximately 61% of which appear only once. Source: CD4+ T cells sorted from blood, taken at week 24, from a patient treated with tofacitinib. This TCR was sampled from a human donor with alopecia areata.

The CDR3 nucleotides read TGCAGCGTAGCCATGCAGGGGGCCCTGGATGGAAAACTGTTTTTT. This translates into CSVAMQGALDGKLFF. J is TRBJ1-4 and V is TRBV29-1, with TRBD1 matching 8 bases. This CDR3 comprises 15 residues. Germline-derived CDR1 and CDR2 are SQVTM and ANQGSEA. V dropped 6 bases and J dropped 10; count of bases not matched to a gene: 16.